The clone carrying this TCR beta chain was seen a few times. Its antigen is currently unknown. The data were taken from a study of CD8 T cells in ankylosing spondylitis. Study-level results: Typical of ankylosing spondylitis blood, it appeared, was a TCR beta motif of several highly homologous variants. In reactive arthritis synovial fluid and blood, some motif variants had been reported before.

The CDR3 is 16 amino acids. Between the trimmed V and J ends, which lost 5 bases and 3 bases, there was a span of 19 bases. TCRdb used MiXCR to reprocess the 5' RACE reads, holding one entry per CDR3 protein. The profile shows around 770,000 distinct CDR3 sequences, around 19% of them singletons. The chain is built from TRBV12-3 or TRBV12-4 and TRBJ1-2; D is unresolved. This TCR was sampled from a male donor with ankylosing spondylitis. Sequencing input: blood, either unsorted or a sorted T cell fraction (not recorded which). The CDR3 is CASSHPEDLADYGYTF. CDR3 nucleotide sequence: TGTGCCAGCAGTCACCCCGAGGACCTCGCGGACTATGGCTACACCTTC.